Listed below are T cell receptor beta chains from one sample, sequenced in a study of graft-versus-host responses after intestinal transplantation. Which antigens these TCRs recognize remains unknown. Produced via immunoSEQ multiplex PCR; TCRdb's table is partial and in-frame only. The sample shows under 130,000 clones, over 85% of them seen only once. Material: unstimulated CD8+ T cells sorted from spleen or lymph node cells, obtained before intestinal transplant. The source is a human donor who received an intestinal transplant. Both conserved end residues are part of each CDR3. D genes are given only for firm matches. Some rows mark clone size as missing; the rest say once, few, many or name a class of expanded clone.

v_call	j_call	d_call	clone_size	cdr3_aa	cdr3_nt
TRBV15	TRBJ2-7	-	-	CATSGWGDSYEQYF	TGTGCCACCAGCGGATGGGGGGACTCCTACGAGCAGTACTTC
TRBV4-1	TRBJ2-2	-	-	CASSQERGGVTGELFF	TGCGCCAGCAGCCAAGAGAGGGGGGGGGTCACCGGGGAGCTGTTTTTT
TRBV11-2	TRBJ2-3	TRBD2	-	CASSTSGGPTDTQYF	TGTGCCAGCAGCACGAGCGGGGGTCCCACAGATACGCAGTATTTT
TRBV6-1	TRBJ1-2	TRBD1	-	CASSLAGGHGYTF	TGTGCCAGCAGCTTGGCAGGGGGCCATGGCTACACCTTC
TRBV11-2	TRBJ1-1	TRBD1	-	CASRGTGNTEAFF	TGTGCCAGTAGGGGGACAGGGAACACTGAAGCTTTCTTT
TRBV19	TRBJ2-1	-	-	CASTPEGNEQFF	TGTGCCAGTACCCCAGAGGGGAATGAGCAGTTCTTC
TRBV6-1	TRBJ2-7	-	-	CASSLGITYEQYF	TGTGCCAGCAGTTTGGGGATTACCTACGAGCAGTACTTC
TRBV7-9	TRBJ1-5	-	-	CASSGGQGNQPQHF	TGTGCCAGCAGCGGAGGCCAGGGGAATCAGCCCCAGCATTTT
TRBV5-5	TRBJ1-1	-	-	CASSNLPLNTEAFF	TGTGCCAGCAGCAATCTACCGCTGAACACTGAAGCTTTCTTT
TRBV4-1	TRBJ2-7	TRBD1	-	CASSQDHAGGYEQYF	TGCGCCAGCAGCCAAGATCACGCAGGGGGATACGAGCAGTACTTC
TRBV4-1	TRBJ1-1	-	-	CASRGGEGDTEAFF	TGCGCCAGCAGGGGGGGGGAGGGGGACACTGAAGCTTTCTTT
TRBV29-1	TRBJ2-2	-	-	CSGRQHTGELFF	TGCAGCGGACGACAGCACACCGGGGAGCTGTTTTTT
TRBV19	TRBJ2-6	-	-	CASSISGANVLTF	TGTGCCAGTAGTATCTCTGGGGCCAACGTCCTGACTTTC
TRBV15	TRBJ1-1	-	-	CATSRARDGRSEAFF	TGTGCCACCAGCAGAGCTAGGGATGGTCGGTCTGAAGCTTTCTTT
TRBV19	TRBJ1-1	-	-	CASSTALNTEAFF	TGTGCCAGTTCAACAGCACTGAACACTGAAGCTTTCTTT
TRBV5-1	TRBJ1-1	-	-	CASQGRGEAFF	TGCGCCAGCCAGGGAAGAGGTGAAGCTTTCTTT
TRBV5-1	TRBJ1-1	-	-	CASSLAGDRRIFF	TGCGCCAGCAGCTTGGCCGGGGACCGTCGGATTTTCTTT
TRBV4-1	TRBJ2-7	TRBD1	-	CASSQQTGLRYEQYF	TGCGCCAGCAGCCAACAGACAGGGCTCAGGTACGAGCAGTACTTC
TRBV30	TRBJ1-6	-	-	CAWRESPLHF	TGTGCCTGGAGAGAATCACCCCTCCACTTT
TRBV19	TRBJ1-5	-	once	CASSIGWQPSNQPQHF	TGTGCCAGTAGTATAGGGTGGCAGCCTAGCAATCAGCCCCAGCATTTT
TRBV9	TRBJ2-3	TRBD2	-	CASSGLAGVSSTDTQYF	TGTGCCAGCAGCGGACTAGCGGGGGTCTCTAGCACAGATACGCAGTATTTT
TRBV6-5	TRBJ2-7	-	-	CASLGHNYEQYF	TGTGCCAGCCTAGGACACAACTACGAGCAGTACTTC
TRBV5-4	TRBJ2-3	-	-	CASRIGYSTDTQYF	TGTGCCAGCAGAATAGGGTATAGCACAGATACGCAGTATTTT
TRBV7-9	TRBJ2-7	TRBD2	once	CASRPLGLAGVGEQYF	TGTGCCAGCAGACCACTCGGACTAGCGGGGGTGGGTGAGCAGTACTTC
TRBV4-2	TRBJ2-3	TRBD2	-	CASSQVGAGGPSTDTQYF	TGTGCCAGCAGCCAAGTAGGGGCGGGGGGGCCTAGCACAGATACGCAGTATTTT
TRBV5-1	TRBJ1-3	-	once	CASSLVEGNTIYF	TGCGCCAGCAGCTTGGTGGAGGGGAACACCATATATTTT
TRBV5-4	TRBJ2-7	-	-	CASSVGTYEQYF	TGTGCCAGCAGCGTCGGGACCTACGAGCAGTACTTC
TRBV6-1	TRBJ1-3	-	-	CASHSGNTIYF	TGTGCCAGTCACAGTGGAAACACCATATATTTT
TRBV7-8	TRBJ2-1	TRBD1	-	CASSPGQGQLQFF	TGTGCCAGCAGCCCCGGACAGGGGCAGTTGCAGTTCTTC
TRBV27	TRBJ2-7	-	-	CASSAGFSYEQYF	TGTGCCAGCAGTGCGGGGTTCTCCTACGAGCAGTACTTC
TRBV27	TRBJ1-5	-	-	CASSADRYSNQPQHF	TGTGCCAGCAGTGCAGACCGCTATAGCAATCAGCCCCAGCATTTT
TRBV25-1	TRBJ2-1	-	-	CASMPGVLLGTYNEQFF	TGTGCCAGCATGCCGGGGGTCCTCCTAGGCACCTACAATGAGCAGTTCTTC
TRBV27	TRBJ2-1	-	-	CASSLTPGGNEQFF	TGTGCCAGCAGTCTGACTCCCGGGGGCAATGAGCAGTTCTTC
TRBV6-5	TRBJ1-3	-	-	CASSQTSGSGNTIYF	TGTGCCAGCAGTCAAACGAGCGGCTCTGGAAACACCATATATTTT
TRBV19	TRBJ2-7	-	-	CASSVGEISYEQYF	TGTGCCAGTAGTGTGGGAGAGATTTCCTACGAGCAGTACTTC
TRBV4-1	TRBJ1-4	TRBD1	-	CASSQLTGSEKLFF	TGCGCCAGCAGCCAATTGACAGGGTCTGAAAAACTGTTTTTT
TRBV5-6	TRBJ1-1	TRBD1	-	CASSSLQGMVSEAFF	TGTGCCAGCAGCTCCCTACAGGGGATGGTTTCTGAAGCTTTCTTT
TRBV27	TRBJ1-1	TRBD1	-	CASSAWDRGLTEAFF	TGTGCCAGCAGTGCCTGGGACAGGGGGCTTACTGAAGCTTTCTTT
TRBV27	TRBJ2-2	-	-	CASSYGDLGELFF	TGTGCCAGCAGTTACGGGGACCTCGGGGAGCTGTTTTTT
TRBV19	TRBJ1-5	TRBD1	-	CASLGDREGGQPQHF	TGTGCCAGTCTCGGCGACAGGGAAGGGGGTCAGCCCCAGCATTTT
TRBV14	TRBJ2-2	-	-	CASNSRAGELFF	TGTGCCAGCAACTCAAGGGCGGGGGAGCTGTTTTTT
TRBV4-1	TRBJ2-5	-	-	CASSQETGTYQETQYF	TGCGCCAGCAGCCAAGAAACGGGGACGTACCAAGAGACCCAGTACTTC
TRBV13	TRBJ1-4	-	-	CASSFGPRGVGSGEKLFF	TGTGCCAGCAGCTTTGGACCCCGGGGGGTTGGCAGTGGTGAAAAACTGTTTTTT
TRBV19	TRBJ1-1	-	-	CASSFYEENTEAFF	TGTGCCAGTAGTTTCTATGAAGAGAACACTGAAGCTTTCTTT
TRBV5-1	TRBJ1-1	TRBD1	-	CASSLAASQGAGFPNTEAFF	TGCGCCAGCAGCTTGGCGGCGTCACAGGGGGCTGGGTTCCCGAACACTGAAGCTTTCTTT
TRBV19	TRBJ1-2	-	-	CASSSEGSYGYTF	TGTGCCAGTAGTTCCGAGGGGAGCTATGGCTACACCTTC
TRBV27	TRBJ1-5	-	-	CASRHGVSNQPQHF	TGTGCCAGCAGACACGGGGTTAGCAATCAGCCCCAGCATTTT
TRBV9	TRBJ2-3	-	-	CASSVYAGPPGDTQYF	TGTGCCAGCAGCGTATATGCGGGACCTCCTGGGGATACGCAGTATTTT
TRBV5-6	TRBJ1-5	TRBD1	-	CASSFAGTGKQPQHF	TGTGCCAGCAGCTTCGCCGGGACAGGGAAGCAGCCCCAGCATTTT
TRBV7-6	TRBJ2-3	-	-	CASSLASAIGTDTQYF	TGTGCCAGCAGCTTAGCTAGCGCTATTGGCACAGATACGCAGTATTTT
TRBV7-9	TRBJ2-3	TRBD2	-	CASRPHSVAGGPDTQYF	TGTGCCAGCAGGCCCCATTCGGTAGCGGGGGGACCAGATACGCAGTATTTT
TRBV5-1	TRBJ2-3	-	-	CASSFPRDTQYF	TGCGCCAGCAGCTTTCCAAGGGATACGCAGTATTTT
TRBV30	TRBJ2-7	TRBD2	-	CAWTVLAGPYEQYF	TGTGCCTGGACTGTACTAGCGGGACCGTACGAGCAGTACTTC